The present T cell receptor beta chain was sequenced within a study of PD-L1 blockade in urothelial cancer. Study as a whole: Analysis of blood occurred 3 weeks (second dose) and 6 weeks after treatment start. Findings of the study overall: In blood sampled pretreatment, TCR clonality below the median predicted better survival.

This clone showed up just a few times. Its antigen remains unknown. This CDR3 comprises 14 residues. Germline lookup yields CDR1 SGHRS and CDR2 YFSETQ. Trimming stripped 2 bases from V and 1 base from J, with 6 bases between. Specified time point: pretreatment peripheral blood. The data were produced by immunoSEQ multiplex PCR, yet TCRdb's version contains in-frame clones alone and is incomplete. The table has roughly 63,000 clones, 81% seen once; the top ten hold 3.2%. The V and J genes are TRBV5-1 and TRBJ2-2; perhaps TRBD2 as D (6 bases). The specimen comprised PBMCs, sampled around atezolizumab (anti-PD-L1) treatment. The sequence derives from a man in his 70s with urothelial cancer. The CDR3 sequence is CASSFSGNTGELFF. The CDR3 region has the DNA TGCGCCAGCAGCTTTAGCGGGAACACCGGGGAGCTGTTTTTT.